A single sample gave rise to the 22 T cell receptor beta chains below, sequenced in a study of cytomegalovirus exposure and HLA in healthy donors. 60 Vbeta and 13 Jbeta primers were used in PCR. Assay used: immunoSEQ multiplex PCR; TCRdb lists only in-frame clones, some missing. The sample contains roughly 70,000 clones, 70% to 80% of which appear only once. The sample taken for sequencing was PBMCs. The receptors originated from a man between 45 and 60 years old in good health and CMV-seronegative.

The chain links TRBV28 to TRBJ1-5; no reliable D call. The V gene lost 3 bases and the J gene lost 0 bases, with 21 bases spanning the gap. CDR1 is MDHEN and CDR2 is SYDVKM in the germline V gene. The CDR3 is 19 amino acids. The CDR3 sequence is CASSLIFPPSVYSNQPQHF. CDR3 coding DNA: TGTGCCAGCAGTTTGATCTTTCCCCCCAGCGTGTATAGCAATCAGCCCCAGCATTTT.

This clone appeared a few times. V usage is TRBV7-2 and J usage is TRBJ1-5, with D maybe TRBD1 (6 bases). V lost 1 base, J lost 5 bases, and 9 bases lay in between. This CDR3 has 14 residues. Germline assignment: CDR1 SGHTA and CDR2 FQGNSA. In nucleotides, the CDR3 is TGTGCCAGCAGCTTAGTAGGGGGTGATCAGCCCCAGCATTTT. Translating gives CASSLVGGDQPQHF.

This chain uses TRBV30 with TRBJ1-4; D is ambiguous. The length of the CDR3 is 14 residues. V lost 4 bases to trimming and J lost 3 bases, with 12 bases between them. Germline loops: CDR1 GTSNPN, CDR2 SVGIG (reference sequence). In nucleotides, the CDR3 is TGTGCCTGGAACTCGAGGGCCCCTAATGAAAAACTGTTTTTT. This encodes CAWNSRAPNEKLFF.

Written as DNA, the CDR3 is TGTGCTAGTGGTCCCGGGACTAGCAGCTACGAGCAGTACTTC. This translates into CASGPGTSSYEQYF. The chain recombines TRBV12-5 with TRBJ2-7, with 9 bases lining up with TRBD2. The V gene's germline CDR1 is LGHNT and CDR2 FRNRAP. The CDR3 length is 14 residues. With V trimmed by 5 bases and J by 3 bases, 5 bases remained unmatched.

CDR3 region: CASSQDTGNKLEAFF. The CDR3 bases are TGTGCCAGCAGCCAAGATACAGGGAATAAGTTAGAAGCTTTCTTT. The chain carries TRBV4-2 and TRBJ1-1; possible D gene TRBD1, 6 bases. CDR3 size: 15 residues. V lost 0 bases to trimming and J lost 8 bases, with 16 bases between them. Per germline, CDR1 LGHNA and CDR2 YNFKEQ.

The V call is TRBV29-1, the J call TRBJ1-1; D remains ambiguous. The germline gives CDR1 SQVTM, CDR2 ANQGSEA. With 5 bases removed from V and 3 bases from J, the gap between germline ends came to 13 bases. The CDR3 runs 13 residues. In DNA form, the CDR3 reads TGCAGCGTTCGGACTCGGCCTGACACTGAAGCTTTCTTT. Amino acid sequence: CSVRTRPDTEAFF.

The genes are TRBV28 and TRBJ2-5; perhaps TRBD1 as D (5 bases). Germline V gene data show CDR1 as MDHEN and CDR2 as SYDVKM. This CDR3 has 16 amino acids. V lost 4 bases and J 1 base, leaving 16 bases between the germline ends. The CDR3 reads CASSSIYPDSQETQYF. The CDR3 DNA reads TGTGCCAGCAGTTCCATTTACCCCGACAGCCAAGAGACCCAGTACTTC.

The rearrangement uses TRBV11-2 and TRBJ1-2; possibly TRBD1 for D (6 bases). The CDR3 has 13 amino acids. Germline V lookup: CDR1 SGHAT, CDR2 FQNNGV. The V end was cut by 6 bases, the J end by 8 bases, with 16 bases between. CDR3 residues: CASRSWDKGGYTF. CDR3 in DNA: TGTGCCAGCAGATCCTGGGACAAGGGAGGCTACACCTTC.

The gene calls are TRBV5-8 and TRBJ1-1, with 8 bases identical to TRBD1. CDR1 is SGHTS and CDR2 is YDEGEE in the germline V gene. CDR3 length: 15 amino acids. The V and J ends lost 4 bases and 0 bases, in that order; junction bases with no gene match: 5. The CDR3 DNA sequence: TGTGCCAGCAGCAAGACAGGGGATATGAACACTGAAGCTTTCTTT. Its translation is CASSKTGDMNTEAFF.

V and J are TRBV6-1 and TRBJ1-1; TRBD1 might be the D (5 bases). CDR1 is MNHNS and CDR2 is SASEGT in the germline V gene. The CDR3 length is 15 residues. Between the trimmed V and J ends, which lost 1 base and 5 bases, there was a span of 14 bases. This CDR3 reads CASSEGQGYGTEAFF. In DNA form, the CDR3 reads TGTGCCAGCAGTGAAGGGCAGGGTTACGGGACTGAAGCTTTCTTT.

The genes are TRBV29-1 and TRBJ2-3, with D perhaps TRBD1 (6 bases). Germline V gives CDR1 SQVTM, CDR2 ANQGSEA. The CDR3 spans 14 residues. Trimming cost V 4 bases and J 3 bases, with 14 bases left between them. Written as DNA, the CDR3 is TGCAGCGTTGCGAGGGGCCAGGGGACAGATACGCAGTATTTT. Its translation: CSVARGQGTDTQYF.

The rearrangement joins TRBV28 to TRBJ1-1; TRBD1 is a possible D gene (6 bases). CDR1 and CDR2 from the germline V gene are MDHEN and SYDVKM. The CDR3 is 15 residues long. V lost 1 base, J lost 1 base, and 10 bases lay in between. This CDR3 is CASSLSLGQNTEAFF. The CDR3 nucleotides are TGTGCCAGCAGTTTATCTTTGGGACAGAACACTGAAGCTTTCTTT.

The rearrangement uses TRBV19 and TRBJ1-2; 7 nucleotides align to TRBD1. Trimming removed 4 bases from V and 5 bases from J; junction bases left unmatched: 7. Germline V CDR1 and CDR2: LNHDA, SQIVND (reference sequence). The CDR3 has 14 residues. In nucleotides, the CDR3 is TGTGCCAGTAGTACTCGACAGGGAAGGTATGGCTACACCTTC. Encoded protein: CASSTRQGRYGYTF.

CDR3 DNA: TGTGCCAGCAGCTTAAGAGAGTTGTCTGAAGCTTTCTTT. This codes for CASSLRELSEAFF. This chain joins TRBV6-5 and TRBJ1-1; the D is unclear. The CDR3 is made up of 13 amino acids. V lost 6 bases to trimming and J lost 6 bases, with 14 bases between them. Germline V gives CDR1 MNHEY, CDR2 SVGAGI.

The CDR3 loop reads CASSGKPRETQYF. In DNA, the CDR3 is TGTGCCAGCAGCGGGAAACCCCGAGAGACCCAGTACTTC. The chain carries TRBV27 and TRBJ2-5; possibly TRBD2 for D (5 bases). The ends were cut back, 6 bases at V and 4 bases at J, with 12 bases in the middle. This CDR3 has 13 residues. The V gene's germline CDR1 is MNHEY and CDR2 SMNVEV (reference sequence).

The chain has TRBV7-8 and TRBJ1-1, with TRBD1 matching over 7 bases. The V gene end was trimmed by 8 bases and the J gene end by 7 bases; junction bases not matched to a gene: 4. The germline gives CDR1 SGHVS, CDR2 FQNEAQ. The CDR3 consists of 11 residues. CDR3 loop: CASVTGFEAFF. The CDR3 coding sequence is TGTGCCAGCGTGACAGGGTTTGAAGCTTTCTTT.

This clone was picked up a small number of times. V usage is TRBV7-6 and J usage is TRBJ1-2, with 10 bases aligning to TRBD1. Trimming took 1 base from V and 7 from J; bases not matched to a gene: 9. Germline-derived CDR1 and CDR2 are SGHVS and FNYEAQ. The CDR3 extends over 16 amino acids. CDR3 DNA sequence: TGTGCCAGCAGCTTAGTTTCGGGACAGGGGAAAGGTGGCTACACCTTC. It translates to CASSLVSGQGKGGYTF.

Concerning this clone itself: Other DNA sequences in this specimen translate into the identical CDR3. V and J are TRBV7-9 and TRBJ1-2; D might be TRBD1 (5 bases). V lost 1 base and J lost 2, with 5 bases in between. The germline V gene encodes CDR1 SEHNR and CDR2 FQNEAQ (reference sequence). This CDR3 has 13 amino acids. CDR3 bases: TGTGCCAGCAGCTTAGGACAGAACTATGGCTACACCTTC. It yields the protein CASSLGQNYGYTF.

The CDR3 region is CSVRGQGDQPQHF. The CDR3, as DNA: TGCAGCGTGAGGGGACAGGGAGATCAGCCCCAGCATTTT. The chain links TRBV29-1 to TRBJ1-5, with 9 bases fitting TRBD1. J gave up 5 bases and V 6 bases, and 5 bases lay outside the gene matches. Germline CDR1 reads SQVTM; CDR2 reads ANQGSEA. The CDR3 is made up of 13 amino acids.

The rearrangement links TRBV19 to TRBJ2-5; 7 nucleotides agree with TRBD2. The junction had 10 bases not matched to a gene; V was cut back by 4 bases and J by 5 bases. Germline V gene data show CDR1 as LNHDA and CDR2 as SQIVND (reference sequence). The CDR3 is 15 residues long. The CDR3 DNA sequence: TGTGCCAGTAGTAAGCGCGGGAGTAATGTGGAGACCCAGTACTTC. This encodes CASSKRGSNVETQYF.

This chain uses TRBV27 with TRBJ2-7; maybe TRBD2 (6 bases). Germline V gene sequence: CDR1 MNHEY, CDR2 SMNVEV (reference sequence). V gave up 0 bases and J gave up 4 bases, with 16 bases separating them. The CDR3 contains 16 residues. CDR3 loop: CASSLSLYGGSYEQYF. The DNA for the CDR3 is TGTGCCAGCAGTTTATCACTTTACGGGGGTAGTTACGAGCAGTACTTC.

The chain is built from TRBV14 and TRBJ1-2; no firm D call. Germline V gene lookup returns CDR1 SGHDN and CDR2 FVKESK. The length of the CDR3 is 13 residues. The V and J ends lost 4 bases and 6 bases respectively, with 12 bases between them. CDR3 nucleotides: TGTGCCAGCAGCCCTCGCACAGTAGATGGCTACACCTTC. Translated: CASSPRTVDGYTF. Together with reference TRBV14 and TRBJ1-2, the CDR3 gives the full variable domain: EAGVTQFPSHSVIEKGQTVTLRCDPISGHDNLYWYRRVMGKEIKFLLHFVKESKQDESGMPNNRFLAERTGGTYSTLKVQPAELEDSGVYFCASSPRTVDGYTFGSGTRLTVV.